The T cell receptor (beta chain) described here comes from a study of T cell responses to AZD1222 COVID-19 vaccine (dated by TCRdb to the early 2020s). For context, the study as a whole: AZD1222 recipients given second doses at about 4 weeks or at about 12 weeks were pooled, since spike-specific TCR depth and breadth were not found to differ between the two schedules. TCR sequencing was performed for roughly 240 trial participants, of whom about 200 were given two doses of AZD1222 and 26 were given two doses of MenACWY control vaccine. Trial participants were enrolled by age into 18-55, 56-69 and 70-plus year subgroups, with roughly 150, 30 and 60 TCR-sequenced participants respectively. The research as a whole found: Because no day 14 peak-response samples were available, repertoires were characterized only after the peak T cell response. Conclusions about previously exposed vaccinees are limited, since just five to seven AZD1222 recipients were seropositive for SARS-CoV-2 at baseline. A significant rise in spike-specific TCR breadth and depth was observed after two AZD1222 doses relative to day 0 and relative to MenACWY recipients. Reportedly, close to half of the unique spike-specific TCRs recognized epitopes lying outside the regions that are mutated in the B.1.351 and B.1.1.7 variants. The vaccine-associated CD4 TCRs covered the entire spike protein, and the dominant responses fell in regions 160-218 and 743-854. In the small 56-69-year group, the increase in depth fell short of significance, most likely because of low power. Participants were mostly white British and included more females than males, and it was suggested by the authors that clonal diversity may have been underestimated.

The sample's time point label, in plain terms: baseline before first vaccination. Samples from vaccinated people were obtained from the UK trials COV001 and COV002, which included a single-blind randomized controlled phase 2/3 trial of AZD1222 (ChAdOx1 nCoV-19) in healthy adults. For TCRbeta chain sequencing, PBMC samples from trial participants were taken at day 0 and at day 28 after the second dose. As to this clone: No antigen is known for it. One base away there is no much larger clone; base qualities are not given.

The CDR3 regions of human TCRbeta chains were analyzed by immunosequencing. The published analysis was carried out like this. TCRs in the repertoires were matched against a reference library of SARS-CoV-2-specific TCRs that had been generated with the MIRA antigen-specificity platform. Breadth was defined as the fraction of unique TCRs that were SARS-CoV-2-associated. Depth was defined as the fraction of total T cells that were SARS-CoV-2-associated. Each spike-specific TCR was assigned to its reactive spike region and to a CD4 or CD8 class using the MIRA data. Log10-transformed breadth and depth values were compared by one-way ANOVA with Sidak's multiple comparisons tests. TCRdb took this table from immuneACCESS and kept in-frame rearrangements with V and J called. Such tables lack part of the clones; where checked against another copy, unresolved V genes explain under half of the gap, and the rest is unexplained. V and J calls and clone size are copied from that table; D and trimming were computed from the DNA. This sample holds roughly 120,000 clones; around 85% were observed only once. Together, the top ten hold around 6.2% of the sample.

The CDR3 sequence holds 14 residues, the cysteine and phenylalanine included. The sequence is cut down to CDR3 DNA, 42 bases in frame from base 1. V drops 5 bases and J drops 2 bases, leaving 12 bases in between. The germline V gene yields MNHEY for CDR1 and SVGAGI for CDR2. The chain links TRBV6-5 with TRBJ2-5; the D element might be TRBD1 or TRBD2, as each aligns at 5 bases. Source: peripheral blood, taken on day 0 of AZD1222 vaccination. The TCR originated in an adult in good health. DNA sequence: TGTGCCAGCAGTCAGGGACGGTTGCAAGAGACCCAGTACTTC. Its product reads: CASSQGRLQETQYF.